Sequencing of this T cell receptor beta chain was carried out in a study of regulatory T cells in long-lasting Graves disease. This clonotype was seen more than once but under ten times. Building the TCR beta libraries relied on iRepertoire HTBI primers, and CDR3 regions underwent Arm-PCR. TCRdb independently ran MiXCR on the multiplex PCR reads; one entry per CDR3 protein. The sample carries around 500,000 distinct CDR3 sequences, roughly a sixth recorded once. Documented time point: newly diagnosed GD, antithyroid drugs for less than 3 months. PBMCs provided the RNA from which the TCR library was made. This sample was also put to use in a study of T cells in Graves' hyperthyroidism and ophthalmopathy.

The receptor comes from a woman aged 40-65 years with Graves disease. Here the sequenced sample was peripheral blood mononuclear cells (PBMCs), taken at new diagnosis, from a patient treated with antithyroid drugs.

This CDR3 is CASSPTSGATYEQYF. The CDR3 DNA follows: TGCGCCAGCAGCCCCACTAGCGGGGCAACCTACGAGCAGTACTTC. J is TRBJ2-7 and V is TRBV4-1, with TRBD2 matching 10 bases. Germline CDR1 MGHRA, CDR2 YSYEKL. With 4 bases clipped from V and 2 bases from J, the junction kept 5 bases outside the gene matches. CDR3 length: 15 residues.